The sequence of this T cell receptor beta chain was determined in a study of T cell responses to AZD1222 COVID-19 vaccine. Study conclusions and caveats: Samples come after the peak T cell response, not at day 14. Unmutated variant regions reportedly attract nearly half of all spike-specific TCRs.

Germline CDR1 and CDR2: MDHEN and SYDVKM. The CDR3 has 16 amino acids. V trimming: 2 bases; J trimming: 2 bases; junction bases outside the gene matches: 8. Produced via immunoSEQ multiplex PCR; TCRdb's table is partial and in-frame only. Seen here are about 96,000 clones, approximately 90% observed once, and the top ten hold about 1.5%. Regarding this clone: As yet, its antigen is unknown.

This specimen was peripheral blood, taken on day 0 of AZD1222 vaccination. The sequence derives from an adult in good health. The chain carries TRBV28 and TRBJ1-2; the match to TRBD1 covers 7 bases. The CDR3 DNA follows: TGTGCCAGCAGTTTAATGGGGACAGCCCAGAACTATGGCTACACCTTC. It encodes CASSLMGTAQNYGYTF.